This is a list of T cell receptor beta chains from one sample in a study of cytomegalovirus exposure and HLA in healthy donors. TCRdb's copy holds only in-frame clones and misses some; the assay was immunoSEQ multiplex PCR. The top ten hold 4.5% to 6% of the sample, which has approximately 140,000 clones, around 77% seen once. The sequenced material came from PBMCs. Every receptor here comes from a woman aged 50 to 60 in good health and CMV-seronegative. CDR3s include the opening cysteine and the closing phenylalanine or tryptophan. The order of the fields is D gene, J gene, V gene, clone size, CDR3 DNA, CDR3 protein. A D gene is named only where the DNA matches it firmly. Clone size, where shown, is once, few, many, or a class for clones that have expanded.

>.|TRBJ1-2|TRBV11-2|few
TGTGCCAGCAGCCTACTCCGGACACCCATCTATGGCTACACCTTC
CASSLLRTPIYGYTF
>.|TRBJ1-5|TRBV6-5|few
TGTGCCAGCAGTTACTCACCGGTTCAGCCCCAGCATTTT
CASSYSPVQPQHF
>TRBD1|TRBJ2-7|TRBV6-5|.
TGTGCCAGCAGTTACTCGTGGACAGGGTTTTCCTACGAGCAGTACTTC
CASSYSWTGFSYEQYF
>.|TRBJ2-7|TRBV28|medium-sized
TGTGCCAGCAGTACCGGGGGTCCGTTTTCCTACGAGCAGTACTTC
CASSTGGPFSYEQYF
>TRBD1|TRBJ2-2|TRBV7-2|.
TGTGCCAGCAGCTGGGGGACAGGGTTGGCCGGGGAGCTGTTTTTT
CASSWGTGLAGELFF
>.|TRBJ2-5|TRBV4-1|.
TGCGCCAGCAGCCGACGGGACTCTCCTCGGATCCCCCAGTACTTC
CASSRRDSPRIPQYF
>.|TRBJ2-3|TRBV6-4|.
TGTGCCAGCAGTGAGGCAGGGACTGCCACAGATACGCAGTATTTT
CASSEAGTATDTQYF
>.|TRBJ1-1|TRBV15|.
TGTGCCACCAGCAGAGATTCGGGGGGGAACACTGAAGCTTTCTTT
CATSRDSGGNTEAFF
>TRBD1|TRBJ1-2|TRBV5-1|.
TGCGCCAGCAGCTTCTTACAGGGGGCGCGAGGCTATGGCTACACCTTC
CASSFLQGARGYGYTF
>TRBD2|TRBJ2-3|TRBV4-3|.
TGCGCCAGCAGCGCCGGCGGGGGGGGGAACACAGATACGCAGTATTTT
CASSAGGGGNTDTQYF
>TRBD2|TRBJ2-1|TRBV7-8|.
TGTGCCAGCAGCTTTAGCGGGGGGGCAGCAAACAATGAGCAGTTCTTC
CASSFSGGAANNEQFF
>.|TRBJ2-3|TRBV5-6|once
TGTGCCAGCAGCTTAACAGCTACAGATACGCAGTATTTT
CASSLTATDTQYF
>TRBD2|TRBJ2-4|TRBV23-1|.
TGCGCCAGCAGCCCAGCGGTGGGGGGGACCAAAAACATTCAGTACTTC
CASSPAVGGTKNIQYF
>.|TRBJ2-7|TRBV19|.
TGTGCCAGTATGGGCCTCTCCTACGAGCAGTACTTC
CASMGLSYEQYF
>TRBD1|TRBJ1-5|TRBV5-8|.
TGTGCCAGCAGATCTCCCGGGACAGACCTACAGAATCAGCCCCAGCATTTT
CASRSPGTDLQNQPQHF
>TRBD1|TRBJ1-5|TRBV18|.
TGTGCCAGCTCACCGGGGGGGACAGGGGCCTTTCAGCCCCAGCATTTT
CASSPGGTGAFQPQHF
>.|TRBJ1-5|TRBV30|.
TGTGCCTGGACCCCTTACGGGAATCAGCCCCAGCATTTT
CAWTPYGNQPQHF
>.|TRBJ2-6|TRBV4-2|once
TGTGCCAGCAGCCAAGATTTGCAGGCTGGGGCCAACGTCCTGACTTTC
CASSQDLQAGANVLTF
>TRBD2|TRBJ2-3|TRBV9|.
TGTGCCAGCAGCCGACGGGGTAGCGGGGGATTCGTAGATACGCAGTATTTT
CASSRRGSGGFVDTQYF
>TRBD1|TRBJ1-2|TRBV28|.
TGTGCCAGCAGAGGGGGACAGGCGCCTCACTATGGCTACACCTTC
CASRGGQAPHYGYTF
>.|TRBJ1-5|TRBV28|.
TGTGCCAGCAGTTCGGACTTGCCCCAGCATTTT
CASSSDLPQHF
>.|TRBJ1-2|TRBV6-5|.
TGTGCCAGCAGTTACTCGATTGGTCGGGATGGCTACACCTTC
CASSYSIGRDGYTF
>.|TRBJ2-5|TRBV5-1|few
TGCGCCAGCAGCTTCCTTCTAGGAGACGAGACCCAGTACTTC
CASSFLLGDETQYF
>.|TRBJ1-4|TRBV19|.
TGTGCCAGTAATGAAGGCAGGCCGGATGAAAAACTGTTTTTT
CASNEGRPDEKLFF
>.|TRBJ2-2|TRBV6-1|once
TGTGCCAGCAGTGGGGCTAGGGGCGGGGAGCTGTTTTTT
CASSGARGGELFF
>TRBD1|TRBJ1-5|TRBV19|.
TGTGCCAGTAGTATGGGACCGGGACAGGGGGATCAGCCCCAGCATTTT
CASSMGPGQGDQPQHF
>TRBD1|TRBJ1-3|TRBV2|.
TGTGCCAGCAGTATAGACAGGGGGCATGGAAACACCATATATTTT
CASSIDRGHGNTIYF
>.|TRBJ2-3|TRBV29-1|.
TGCAGCGTTGCGGCGGGGACCCAAGACCACACAGATACGCAGTATTTT
CSVAAGTQDHTDTQYF
>.|TRBJ1-4|TRBV6-6|.
TGTGCCAGCAGACCCGGGAGGGGGATAACTAATGAAAAACTGTTTTTT
CASRPGRGITNEKLFF
>.|TRBJ1-5|TRBV28|few
TGTGCCAGCAGTTTCGGCAGGGAGGTCCAGCCCCAGCATTTT
CASSFGREVQPQHF
>TRBD2|TRBJ2-1|TRBV2|.
TGTGCCAGCACGACCCCGACGGGACTATACAATGAGCAGTTCTTC
CASTTPTGLYNEQFF
>TRBD1|TRBJ1-5|TRBV19|.
TGTGCCAGTAGCAAAGACAGGGGGACGCGCAATCAGCCCCAGCATTTT
CASSKDRGTRNQPQHF
>TRBD1|TRBJ2-7|TRBV7-6|.
TGTGCCAGCAGCCAGACCCGGACAGGCGAGCAGTACTTC
CASSQTRTGEQYF
>.|TRBJ2-1|TRBV7-9|.
TGTGCCAGCAGACCAGGCGGGTATTCATACAATGAGCAGTTCTTC
CASRPGGYSYNEQFF
>TRBD2|TRBJ2-5|TRBV5-1|.
TGCGCCAGCAGCCACAGACTAGCGGGGGTACAAGAGACCCAGTACTTC
CASSHRLAGVQETQYF
>TRBD2|TRBJ2-1|TRBV6-6|few
TGTGCCAGCAGTCTAAGCGGGGGGGCCCTTGAGCAGTTCTTC
CASSLSGGALEQFF
>.|TRBJ2-2|TRBV7-6|.
TGTGCCAGCAGCTTAGGGGGCAGCAACACCGGGGAGCTGTTTTTT
CASSLGGSNTGELFF
>.|TRBJ1-6|TRBV4-3|.
TGCGCCAGCAGCCAGACAATTCCGACAGGAGGTTCACCCCTCCACTTT
CASSQTIPTGGSPLHF
>.|TRBJ1-2|TRBV12-5|.
TGTGCTAGTGGTTTTAGTCCCTATGGCTACACCTTC
CASGFSPYGYTF
>.|TRBJ2-1|TRBV13|.
TGTGCCAGCAGCCAGGGTTTCGGGAATGAGCAGTTCTTC
CASSQGFGNEQFF
>TRBD1|TRBJ2-2|TRBV19|.
TGTGCCAGTAGTACCTCAGGGGGCTGGAACACCGGGGAGCTGTTTTTT
CASSTSGGWNTGELFF
>TRBD1|TRBJ2-4|TRBV28|.
TGTGCCAGCAGTTTGGGACAGGGGGCCTCGTCCAAAAACATTCAGTACTTC
CASSLGQGASSKNIQYF
>TRBD1|TRBJ2-1|TRBV5-6|once
TGTGCCAGCAGCGGGACAGGGGCTGTCTTTTACAATGAGCAGTTCTTC
CASSGTGAVFYNEQFF
>.|TRBJ1-1|TRBV5-1|.
TGCGCCAGCAGCTGGAGGCCAAGGAACACTGAAGCTTTCTTT
CASSWRPRNTEAFF
>.|TRBJ2-3|TRBV7-9|.
TGTGCCAGCAGCTTACCAGACATCACAGATACGCAGTATTTT
CASSLPDITDTQYF
>TRBD1|TRBJ1-5|TRBV7-2|.
TGTGCCAGCAGCTGGACAGGGGGCGCAGGGCAGCCCCAGCATTTT
CASSWTGGAGQPQHF